This T cell receptor beta chain was documented in a study of T-cell memory formation after mild COVID-19. Germline V gene sequence: CDR1 KGHSH, CDR2 LQKENI. V dropped 3 bases and J dropped 3 bases, with 15 bases sitting between them. The CDR3 has 15 amino acids. In the case of this clonotype: Its antigen is unknown.

Findings and caveats of the study: Whether day 37 second-wave clones are SARS-CoV-2-specific was not confirmed. A second wave expanding day 15 to 37 was CD4+-biased; contracting clones were balanced. Of the contracting clones, CD4+ ones lay mainly in CM and EM, and CD8+ ones in EMRA.

Constant-segment-primed 5'RACE gave TCR alpha and TCR beta cDNA libraries with sample barcodes and UMIs. TCRdb reprocessed the 5' RACE reads with MiXCR, giving one entry per CDR3 protein. The sample yields hundreds of thousands of distinct CDR3 sequences, roughly 20% seen once. V and J are TRBV18 and TRBJ2-7; no firm D call. Sequenced: PBMCs or a T cell subset sorted from them (not recorded which). This receptor was identified in an adult woman who had mild COVID-19 (a few samples of this study predate the infection). Cell type and time point are not known. CDR3: CASSPIGRVGYEQYF. The CDR3 DNA reads as TGTGCCAGCTCACCGATCGGACGGGTAGGCTACGAGCAGTACTTC.